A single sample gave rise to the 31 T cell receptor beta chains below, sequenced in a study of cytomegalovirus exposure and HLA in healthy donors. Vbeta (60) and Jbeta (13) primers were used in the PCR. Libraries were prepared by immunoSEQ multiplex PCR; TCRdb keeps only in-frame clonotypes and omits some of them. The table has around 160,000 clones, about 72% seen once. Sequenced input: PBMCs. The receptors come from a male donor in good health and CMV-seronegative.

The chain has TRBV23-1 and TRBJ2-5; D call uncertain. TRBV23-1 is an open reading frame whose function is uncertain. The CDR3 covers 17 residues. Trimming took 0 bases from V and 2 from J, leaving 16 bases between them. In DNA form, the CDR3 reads TGCGCCAGCAGTCAATCAAATATAGATGCATCTCAAGAGACCCAGTACTTC. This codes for CASSQSNIDASQETQYF.

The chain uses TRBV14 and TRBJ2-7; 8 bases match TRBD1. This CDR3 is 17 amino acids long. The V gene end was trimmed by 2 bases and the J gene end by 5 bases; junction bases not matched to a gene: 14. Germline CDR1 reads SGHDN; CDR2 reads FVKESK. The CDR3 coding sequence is TGTGCCAGCAGCCAAAGAGGTCGGCGTCAGGGGGCGAACGAGCAGTACTTC. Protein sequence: CASSQRGRRQGANEQYF. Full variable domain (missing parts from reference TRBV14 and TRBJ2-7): EAGVTQFPSHSVIEKGQTVTLRCDPISGHDNLYWYRRVMGKEIKFLLHFVKESKQDESGMPNNRFLAERTGGTYSTLKVQPAELEDSGVYFCASSQRGRRQGANEQYFGPGTRLTVT.

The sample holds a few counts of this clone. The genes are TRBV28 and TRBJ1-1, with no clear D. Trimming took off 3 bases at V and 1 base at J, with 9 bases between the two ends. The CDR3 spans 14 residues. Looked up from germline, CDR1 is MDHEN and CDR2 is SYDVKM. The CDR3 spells CASSFLGGNTEAFF. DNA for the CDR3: TGTGCCAGCAGTTTCCTAGGCGGGAACACTGAAGCTTTCTTT.

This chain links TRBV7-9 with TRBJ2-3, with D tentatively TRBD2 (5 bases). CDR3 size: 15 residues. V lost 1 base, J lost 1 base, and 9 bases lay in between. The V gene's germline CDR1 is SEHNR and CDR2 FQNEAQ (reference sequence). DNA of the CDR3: TGTGCCAGCAGCTTAGGGCTAGCTGGCACAGATACGCAGTATTTT. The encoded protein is CASSLGLAGTDTQYF.

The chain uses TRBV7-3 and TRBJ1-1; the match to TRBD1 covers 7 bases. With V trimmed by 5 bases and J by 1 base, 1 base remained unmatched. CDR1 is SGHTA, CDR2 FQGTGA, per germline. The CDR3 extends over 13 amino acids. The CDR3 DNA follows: TGTGCCAGCAGCGGACAGGAGAACACTGAAGCTTTCTTT. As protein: CASSGQENTEAFF.

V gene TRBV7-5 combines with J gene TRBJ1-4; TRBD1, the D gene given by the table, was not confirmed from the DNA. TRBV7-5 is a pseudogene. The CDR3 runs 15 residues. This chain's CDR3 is CARRIDRREAEKLFF. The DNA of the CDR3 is TGTGCCAGAAGGATAGACAGAAGGGAAGCGGAAAAACTGTTTTTT.

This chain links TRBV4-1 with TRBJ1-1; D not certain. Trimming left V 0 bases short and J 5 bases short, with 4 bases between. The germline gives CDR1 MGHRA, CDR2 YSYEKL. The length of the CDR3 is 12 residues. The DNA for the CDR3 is TGCGCCAGCAGCCAAGACCCAACTGAAGCTTTCTTT. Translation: CASSQDPTEAFF.

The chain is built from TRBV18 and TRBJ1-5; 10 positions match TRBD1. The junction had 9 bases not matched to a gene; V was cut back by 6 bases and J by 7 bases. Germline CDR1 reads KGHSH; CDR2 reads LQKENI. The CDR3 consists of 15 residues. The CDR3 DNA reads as TGTGCCAGCTCCAATAGACAGGGGGCACCGCAGCCCCAGCATTTT. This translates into CASSNRQGAPQPQHF.

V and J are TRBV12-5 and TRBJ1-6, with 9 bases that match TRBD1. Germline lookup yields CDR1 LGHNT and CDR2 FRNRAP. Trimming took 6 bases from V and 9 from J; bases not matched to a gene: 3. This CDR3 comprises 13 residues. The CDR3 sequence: CASGGQGLSPLHF. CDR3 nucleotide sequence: TGTGCTAGTGGGGGACAGGGCCTTTCACCCCTCCACTTT.

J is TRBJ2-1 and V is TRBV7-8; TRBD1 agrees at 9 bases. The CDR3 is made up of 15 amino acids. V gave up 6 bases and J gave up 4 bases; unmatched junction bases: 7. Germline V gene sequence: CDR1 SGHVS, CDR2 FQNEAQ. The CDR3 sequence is CASSSATGGYNEQFF. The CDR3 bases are TGTGCCAGCAGTTCCGCGACAGGGGGTTACAATGAGCAGTTCTTC.

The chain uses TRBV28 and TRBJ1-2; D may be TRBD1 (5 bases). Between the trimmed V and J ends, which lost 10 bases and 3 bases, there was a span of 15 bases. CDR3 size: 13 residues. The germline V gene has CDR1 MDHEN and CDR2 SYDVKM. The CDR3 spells CAITGTSYYGYTF. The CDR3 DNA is TGTGCCATCACGGGGACTTCATACTATGGCTACACCTTC.

CDR3 in amino acids: CASSLIGDTGELFF. CDR3 sequence (DNA): TGTGCCAGCAGCTTAATCGGAGACACCGGGGAGCTGTTTTTT. This chain links TRBV7-3 with TRBJ2-2; D is unresolved. CDR1 and CDR2 from the germline V gene are SGHTA and FQGTGA. Deletions cut 1 base from V and 3 bases from J, with 6 bases between. This CDR3 region has 14 residues.

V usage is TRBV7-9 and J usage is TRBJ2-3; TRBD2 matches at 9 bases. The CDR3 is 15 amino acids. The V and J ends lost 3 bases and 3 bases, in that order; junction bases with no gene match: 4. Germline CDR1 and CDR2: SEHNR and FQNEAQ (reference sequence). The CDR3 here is CASSFRAGGTDTQYF. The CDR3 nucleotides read TGTGCCAGCAGCTTCAGAGCGGGAGGAACAGATACGCAGTATTTT. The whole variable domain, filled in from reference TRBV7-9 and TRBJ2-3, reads DTGVSQNPRHKITKRGQNVTFRCDPISEHNRLYWYRQTLGQGPEFLTYFQNEAQLEKSRLLSDRFSAERPKGSFSTLEIQRTEQGDSAMYLCASSFRAGGTDTQYFGPGTRLTVL.

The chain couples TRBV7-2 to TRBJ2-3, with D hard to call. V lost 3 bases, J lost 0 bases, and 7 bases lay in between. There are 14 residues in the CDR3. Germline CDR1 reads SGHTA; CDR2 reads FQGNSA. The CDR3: CASSFGQSTDTQYF. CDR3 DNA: TGTGCCAGCAGCTTTGGGCAGAGCACAGATACGCAGTATTTT.

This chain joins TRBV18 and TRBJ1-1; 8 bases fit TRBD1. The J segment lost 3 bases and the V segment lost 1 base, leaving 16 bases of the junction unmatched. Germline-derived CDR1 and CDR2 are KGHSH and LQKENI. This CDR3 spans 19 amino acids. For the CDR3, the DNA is TGTGCCAGCTCACCACAGGAAGGGACAGGACCCCTGACCGACACTGAAGCTTTCTTT. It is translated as CASSPQEGTGPLTDTEAFF.

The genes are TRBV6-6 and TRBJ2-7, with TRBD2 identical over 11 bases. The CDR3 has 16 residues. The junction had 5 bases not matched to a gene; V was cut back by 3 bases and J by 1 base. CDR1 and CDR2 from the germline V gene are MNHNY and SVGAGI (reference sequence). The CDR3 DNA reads TGTGCCAGCAGTTATGCTAGCGGGAGGCTGTCCTACGAGCAGTACTTC. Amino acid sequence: CASSYASGRLSYEQYF.

The CDR3: CASSLLGGGEQFF. The CDR3 nucleotides are TGTGCCAGCAGTTTATTGGGCGGGGGTGAGCAGTTCTTC. V and J are TRBV28 and TRBJ2-1; 7 bases are shared with TRBD2. This CDR3 region has 13 residues. With 1 base clipped from V and 9 bases from J, the junction kept 3 bases outside the gene matches. Germline values: CDR1 MDHEN, CDR2 SYDVKM. Complete variable domain (other parts from reference TRBV28 and TRBJ2-1): DVKVTQSSRYLVKRTGEKVFLECVQDMDHENMFWYRQDPGLGLRLIYFSYDVKMKEKGDIPEGYSVSREKKERFSLILESASTNQTSMYLCASSLLGGGEQFFGPGTRLTVL.

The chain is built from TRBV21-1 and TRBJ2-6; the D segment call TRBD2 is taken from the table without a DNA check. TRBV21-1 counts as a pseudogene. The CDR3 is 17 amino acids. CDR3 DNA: TGTGCCAGCAGCAAAAGCGTTATCAGCGTTGGGGCCAACGTCCTGACTTTC. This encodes CASSKSVISVGANVLTF.

CDR3 sequence: CASSPGTSGSYNEQFF. CDR3 DNA: TGTGCCAGCAGTCCCGGGACTAGCGGCTCCTACAATGAGCAGTTCTTC. V gene TRBV6-6 combines with J gene TRBJ2-1; 11 positions match TRBD2. Germline V gives CDR1 MNHNY, CDR2 SVGAGI (reference sequence). V was clipped by 5 bases and J by 0 bases; unmatched bases: 3. CDR3 length: 16 residues.

CDR3 nucleotide sequence: TGCGCCAGCAGCCAACTTACCGGGACTAGCGGGGGGGGGACCGGGGAGCTGTTTTTT. Translated, it gives CASSQLTGTSGGGTGELFF. The gene calls are TRBV4-3 and TRBJ2-2, with 16 bases lining up with TRBD2. This CDR3 spans 19 amino acids. CDR1 and CDR2 from the germline V gene are LGHNA and YSLEER. Trimming took 2 bases from V and 5 from J; bases not matched to a gene: 8.

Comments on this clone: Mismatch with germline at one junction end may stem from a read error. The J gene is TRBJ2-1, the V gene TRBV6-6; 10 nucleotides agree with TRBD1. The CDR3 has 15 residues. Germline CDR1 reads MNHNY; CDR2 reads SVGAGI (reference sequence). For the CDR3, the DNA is TGTGCCAGCAGTTACGGGACAGGGGTTTCCAATGGGCAGTTCTTC. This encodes CASSYGTGVSNGQFF.

For the CDR3, the DNA is TGTGCCAGTATCAATACCGGGACAGCTCGTAATGAAAAACTGTTTTTT. It is translated as CASINTGTARNEKLFF. The rearrangement links TRBV19 to TRBJ1-4; 7 bases agree with TRBD1. With 7 bases clipped from V and 4 bases from J, the junction kept 12 bases outside the gene matches. The CDR3 covers 16 residues. Germline CDR1 reads LNHDA; CDR2 reads SQIVND (reference sequence).

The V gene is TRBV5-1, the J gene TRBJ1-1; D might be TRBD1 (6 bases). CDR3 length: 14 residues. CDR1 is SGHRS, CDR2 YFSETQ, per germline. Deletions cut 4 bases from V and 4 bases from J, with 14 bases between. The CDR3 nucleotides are TGCGCCAGCAGCCGGGACACTAGTGGCACTGAAGCTTTCTTT. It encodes CASSRDTSGTEAFF.

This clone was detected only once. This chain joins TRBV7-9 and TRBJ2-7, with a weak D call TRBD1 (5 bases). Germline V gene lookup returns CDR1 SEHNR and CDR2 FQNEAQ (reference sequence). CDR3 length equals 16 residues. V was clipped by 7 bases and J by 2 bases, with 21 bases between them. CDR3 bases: TGTGCCAGCACTTCTAATACAGGTGTGGCGCCCTACGAGCAGTACTTC. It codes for CASTSNTGVAPYEQYF.

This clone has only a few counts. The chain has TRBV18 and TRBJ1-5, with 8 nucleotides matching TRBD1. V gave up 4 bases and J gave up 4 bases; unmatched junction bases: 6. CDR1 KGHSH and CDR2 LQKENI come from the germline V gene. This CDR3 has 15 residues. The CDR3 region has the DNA TGTGCCAGCTCACTCGGGACAGGCAAGAATCAGCCCCAGCATTTT. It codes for CASSLGTGKNQPQHF.

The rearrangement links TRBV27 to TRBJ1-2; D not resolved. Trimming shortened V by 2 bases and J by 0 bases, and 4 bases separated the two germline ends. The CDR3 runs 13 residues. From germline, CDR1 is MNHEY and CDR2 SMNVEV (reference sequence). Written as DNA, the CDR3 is TGTGCCAGCAGTTTACGTACTAACTATGGCTACACCTTC. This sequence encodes CASSLRTNYGYTF.

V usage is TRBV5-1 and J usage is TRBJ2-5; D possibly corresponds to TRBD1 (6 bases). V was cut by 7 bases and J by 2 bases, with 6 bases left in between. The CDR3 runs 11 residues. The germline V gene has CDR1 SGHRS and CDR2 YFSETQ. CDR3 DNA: TGCGCCAGCGGACAGCAAGAGACCCAGTACTTC. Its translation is CASGQQETQYF.

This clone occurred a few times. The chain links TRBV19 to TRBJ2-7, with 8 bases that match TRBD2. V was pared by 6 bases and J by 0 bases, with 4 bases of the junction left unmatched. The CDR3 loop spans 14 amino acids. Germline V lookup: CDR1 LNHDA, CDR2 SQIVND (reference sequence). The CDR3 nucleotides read TGTGCCAGTAGAAGGAGCGGGAGCTCCTACGAGCAGTACTTC. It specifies CASRRSGSSYEQYF.

CDR3 protein: CASRQGQGRINEQYF. In DNA form, the CDR3 reads TGTGCCAGCAGACAGGGACAGGGACGGATAAACGAGCAGTACTTC. V gene TRBV2 combines with J gene TRBJ2-7, with 9 bases fitting TRBD1. This CDR3 region has 15 residues. Trimming took 6 bases from V and 5 from J; bases not matched to a gene: 11. The germline V gene has CDR1 SNHLY and CDR2 FYNNEI.

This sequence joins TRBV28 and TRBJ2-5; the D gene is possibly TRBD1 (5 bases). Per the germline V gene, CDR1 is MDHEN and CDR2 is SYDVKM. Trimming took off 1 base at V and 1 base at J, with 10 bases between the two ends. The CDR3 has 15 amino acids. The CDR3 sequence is CASSLLGQTQETQYF. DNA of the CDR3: TGTGCCAGCAGTTTATTGGGGCAGACCCAAGAGACCCAGTACTTC.

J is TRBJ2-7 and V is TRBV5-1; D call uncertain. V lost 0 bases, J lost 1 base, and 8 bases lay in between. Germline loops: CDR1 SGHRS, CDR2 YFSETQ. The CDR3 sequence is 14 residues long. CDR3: CASSLVTDSYEQYF. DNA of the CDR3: TGCGCCAGCAGCTTGGTTACAGATTCCTACGAGCAGTACTTC.